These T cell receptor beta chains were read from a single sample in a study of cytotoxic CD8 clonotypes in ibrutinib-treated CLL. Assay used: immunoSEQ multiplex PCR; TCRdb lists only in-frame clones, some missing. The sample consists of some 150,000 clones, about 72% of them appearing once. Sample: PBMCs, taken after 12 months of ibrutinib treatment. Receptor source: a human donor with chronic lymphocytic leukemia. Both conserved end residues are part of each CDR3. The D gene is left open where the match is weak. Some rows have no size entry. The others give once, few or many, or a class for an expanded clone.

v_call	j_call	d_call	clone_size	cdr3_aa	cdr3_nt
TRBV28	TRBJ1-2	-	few	CASYQGDYGYTF	TGTGCCAGCTATCAGGGTGACTATGGCTACACCTTC
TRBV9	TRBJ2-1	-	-	CASSGTPSSYNEQFF	TGTGCCAGCAGCGGGACCCCGAGCTCCTACAATGAGCAGTTCTTC
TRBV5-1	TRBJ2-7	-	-	CASSFSLAGPFQSSYEQYF	TGCGCCAGCAGCTTCTCCCTGGCGGGACCCTTTCAGAGCTCCTACGAGCAGTACTTC
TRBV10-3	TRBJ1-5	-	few	CAISESEYSNQPQHF	TGTGCCATCAGTGAGTCGGAGTATAGCAATCAGCCCCAGCATTTT
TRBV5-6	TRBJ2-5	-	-	CASSWGQGTIQETQYF	TGTGCCAGCAGCTGGGGGCAGGGGACTATACAAGAGACCCAGTACTTC
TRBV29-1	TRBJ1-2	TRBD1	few	CSVEQGADYGYTF	TGCAGCGTGGAGCAGGGGGCGGACTATGGCTACACCTTC
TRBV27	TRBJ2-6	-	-	CASSWDGSSGANVLTF	TGTGCCAGCAGTTGGGACGGCAGCTCTGGGGCCAACGTCCTGACTTTC
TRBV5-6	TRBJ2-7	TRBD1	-	CASSFRTGTYEQYF	TGTGCCAGCAGCTTTCGGACAGGGACCTACGAGCAGTACTTC
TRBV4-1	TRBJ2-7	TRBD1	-	CASSPYRQGIYEQYF	TGCGCCAGCAGCCCTTACCGACAGGGCATCTACGAGCAGTACTTC
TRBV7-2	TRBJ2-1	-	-	CASSLQGIYNEQFF	TGTGCCAGCAGCTTACAGGGAATATACAATGAGCAGTTCTTC
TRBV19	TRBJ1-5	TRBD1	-	CASRLGTGGTNQPQHF	TGTGCCAGTAGACTTGGGACAGGGGGCACCAATCAGCCCCAGCATTTT
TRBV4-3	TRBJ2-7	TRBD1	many	CASSQVGPGQGSNSYEQYF	TGCGCCAGCAGCCAAGTGGGGCCGGGACAGGGGTCCAACTCCTACGAGCAGTACTTC
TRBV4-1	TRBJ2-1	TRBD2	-	CASSRSGTSADSYNEQFF	TGCGCCAGCAGCCGATCCGGGACTAGCGCTGATTCCTACAATGAGCAGTTCTTC
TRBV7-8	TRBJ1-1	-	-	CASSIPAVGWRATEAFF	TGTGCCAGCAGCATACCCGCGGTCGGTTGGAGGGCCACTGAAGCTTTCTTT
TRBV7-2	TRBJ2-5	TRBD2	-	CASSLGTTQETQYF	TGTGCCAGCAGTTTAGGGACTACCCAAGAGACCCAGTACTTC
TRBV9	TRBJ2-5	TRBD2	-	CASSVVTSRGETQYF	TGTGCCAGCAGCGTAGTGACTAGCAGAGGAGAGACCCAGTACTTC
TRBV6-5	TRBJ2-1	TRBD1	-	CASSREDRVNEQFF	TGTGCCAGCAGCCGTGAAGACAGGGTGAATGAGCAGTTCTTC
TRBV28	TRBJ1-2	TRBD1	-	CASSGGQALSYNYGYTF	TGTGCCAGCAGTGGAGGACAGGCACTATCTTATAACTATGGCTACACCTTC
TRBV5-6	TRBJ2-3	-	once	CASSLEVDTQYF	TGTGCCAGCAGCTTGGAGGTGGATACGCAGTATTTT
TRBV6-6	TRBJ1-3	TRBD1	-	CASSRDRARSGNTIYF	TGTGCCAGCAGCCGGGACAGGGCCCGCTCTGGAAACACCATATATTTT
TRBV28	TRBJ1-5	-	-	CASSFTDNQPQHF	TGTGCCAGCAGTTTCACTGACAATCAGCCCCAGCATTTT
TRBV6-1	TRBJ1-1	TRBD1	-	CASSETGWTEAFF	TGTGCCAGCAGTGAGACAGGGTGGACTGAAGCTTTCTTT
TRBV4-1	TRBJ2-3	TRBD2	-	CASSQDRASGGRTDTQYF	TGCGCCAGCAGCCAAGATCGGGCTAGCGGGGGCCGCACAGATACGCAGTATTTT
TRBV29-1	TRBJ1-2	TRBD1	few	CSVEGTGGYGYTF	TGCAGCGTTGAAGGGACAGGGGGTTATGGCTACACCTTC
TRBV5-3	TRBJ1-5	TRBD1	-	CARSSGQGRDQPQHF	TGTGCCAGAAGTTCCGGACAGGGACGGGATCAGCCCCAGCATTTT
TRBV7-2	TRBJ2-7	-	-	CASSPTSYEQYF	TGTGCCAGCAGCCCCACCTCCTACGAGCAGTACTTC
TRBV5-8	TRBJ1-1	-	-	CASSPNRNTEAFF	TGCGCCAGCAGCCCCAACAGGAACACTGAAGCTTTCTTT
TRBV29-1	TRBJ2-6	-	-	CSVEVRGDGANVLTF	TGCAGCGTTGAAGTTAGGGGCGACGGGGCCAACGTCCTGACTTTC
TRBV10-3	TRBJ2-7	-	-	CAISESLPKPYEQYF	TGTGCCATCAGTGAGTCTCTTCCCAAGCCCTACGAGCAGTACTTC
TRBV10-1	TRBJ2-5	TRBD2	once	CASKRTSGGEGETQYF	TGCGCCAGCAAAAGGACTAGCGGGGGGGAAGGAGAGACCCAGTACTTC
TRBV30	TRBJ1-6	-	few	CAWITKDRPALGSPLHF	TGTGCCTGGATTACAAAGGACCGACCCGCCCTCGGTTCACCCCTCCACTTT
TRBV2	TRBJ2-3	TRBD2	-	CASIKSSSGRFTDTQYF	TGTGCCAGCATTAAGTCCTCGAGCGGGAGGTTCACAGATACGCAGTATTTT
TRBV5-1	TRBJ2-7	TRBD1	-	CASSLVGQGNEQYF	TGCGCCAGCAGCTTGGTGGGACAGGGGAACGAGCAGTACTTC
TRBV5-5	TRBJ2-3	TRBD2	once	CASSPAGTSAGGGYF	TGTGCCAGCAGCCCCGCCGGGACTAGCGCCGGGGGGGGGTATTTT
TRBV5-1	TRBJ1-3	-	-	CASSLGLTGNTIYF	TGCGCCAGCAGCTTGGGCCTGACTGGAAACACCATATATTTT
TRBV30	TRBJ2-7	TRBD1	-	CAWSGRDREMGEQYF	TGTGCCTGGAGCGGCCGGGACAGGGAGATGGGCGAGCAGTACTTC
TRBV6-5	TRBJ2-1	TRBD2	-	CASSGIRGGRNEQFF	TGTGCCAGCAGTGGGATTCGCGGGGGGCGCAATGAGCAGTTCTTC
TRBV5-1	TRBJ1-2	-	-	CASSLDSENYGYTF	TGCGCCAGCAGCTTGGATTCTGAGAACTATGGCTACACCTTC
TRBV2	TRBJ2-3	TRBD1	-	CARPGTDFTDTQYF	TGTGCCAGGCCCGGGACAGACTTCACAGATACGCAGTATTTT
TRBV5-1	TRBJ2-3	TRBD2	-	CASSPSGSDTQYF	TGCGCCAGCAGTCCTAGCGGGAGTGATACGCAGTATTTT
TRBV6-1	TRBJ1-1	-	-	CASSMGPLSTEAFF	TGTGCCAGCAGCATGGGACCGCTAAGCACTGAAGCTTTCTTT
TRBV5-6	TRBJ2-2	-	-	CASSFISRAGELFF	TGTGCCAGCAGCTTCATATCCAGGGCCGGGGAGCTGTTTTTT
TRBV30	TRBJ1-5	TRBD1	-	CAWSSGQGGQPQHF	TGTGCCTGGAGTTCCGGACAGGGCGGTCAGCCCCAGCATTTT
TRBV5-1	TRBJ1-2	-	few	CASSLAPESNYGYTF	TGCGCCAGCAGCTTGGCCCCAGAATCTAACTATGGCTACACCTTC
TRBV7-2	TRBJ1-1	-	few	CASSSDRNTEAFF	TGTGCCAGCAGCTCGGACAGAAACACTGAAGCTTTCTTT
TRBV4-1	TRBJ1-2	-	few	CASSQGLYGYTF	TGCGCCAGCAGCCAAGGGCTTTATGGCTACACCTTC